A selection of T cell receptor beta chains follows, all from one sample in a study of cytomegalovirus exposure and HLA in healthy donors. The repertoire was sequenced with immunoSEQ multiplex PCR; TCRdb's copy has only in-frame clones and lacks some. The data contain about 160,000 clones, roughly 77% of them singletons. The sequencing sample was made of PBMCs. The receptor source for this set is a human donor in good health. CDR3s leave out the opening cysteine and the closing phenylalanine or tryptophan.

v_call	j_call	cdr3_length	cdr3_aa
TRBV10-3	TRBJ1-1	9	AISRGTEAF
TRBV6-1	TRBJ1-1	11	ATKLQGDTEAF
TRBV27	TRBJ1-4	12	ASSQLETNEKLF
TRBV2	TRBJ2-7	12	ASNGGTVSYEQY
TRBV29-1	TRBJ2-3	11	SSRGRGPDTQY
TRBV7-9	TRBJ2-7	11	ASSLAAFNEQY
TRBV10-2	TRBJ2-7	11	ASRPGQVYEQY
TRBV6-5	TRBJ1-2	12	ASSSYRGVVGYT
TRBV12-5	TRBJ2-7	15	ASGLSTIAGVFYEQY
TRBV25-1	TRBJ1-2	13	ASSGRTAYNYGYP
TRBV5-1	TRBJ2-3	13	ASSLGGRGTDTQY
TRBV10-2	TRBJ2-7	11	ASRIDSSYEQY
TRBV7-8	TRBJ2-7	14	ASSLAGGTGTYEQY
TRBV4-1	TRBJ1-3	14	ASSQGVPLVEDTIY
TRBV5-8	TRBJ2-1	14	ASSPDGTNEYNEQF
TRBV9	TRBJ1-2	11	ASSVGGVRGYT
TRBV7-8	TRBJ1-5	12	ASSLGTGPQPQH
TRBV2	TRBJ2-1	13	ASSEGTTGRNEQF
TRBV19	TRBJ2-1	13	ASSPSPTPYNEQF
TRBV6-5	TRBJ1-1	12	ASSYSSQGGEAF
TRBV11-2	TRBJ1-1	11	ASSFHRNTEAF
TRBV7-8	TRBJ2-7	14	ASSLAVFPGEYEQY
TRBV28	TRBJ2-7	11	ASSLPPLYEQY
TRBV2	TRBJ2-7	16	ASSGAGRPSRYSYEQY
TRBV15	TRBJ2-1	12	ATSRDLEVNEQF
TRBV5-1	TRBJ2-1	15	ASNPITRGRVEYEQF
TRBV6-4	TRBJ2-3	14	ASSDGLAVSTDTQY
TRBV25-1	TRBJ2-7	9	ASRTRYEQY
TRBV15	TRBJ2-1	12	ATSGGLAFNEQF
TRBV6-5	TRBJ1-6	14	ASSYGEGRNNSPLH
TRBV27	TRBJ2-7	11	ASSGLDSYEQY
TRBV30	TRBJ2-3	13	AWSGGRRIEDTQY
TRBV18	TRBJ2-3	14	ASSHRGTASTDTQY
TRBV28	TRBJ1-5	13	ASSFRQGSNQPQH
TRBV4-2	TRBJ2-7	14	ASSRPLGTEFYEQY
TRBV6-1	TRBJ1-1	11	ASSDGSSGGPF
TRBV14	TRBJ1-2	15	ASSQVPPDRGHYGYT
TRBV7-6	TRBJ1-1	14	ASSLPPGGMNTEAF
TRBV2	TRBJ1-5	12	ASRGTGGAEPQH
TRBV4-2	TRBJ1-4	11	ASSLSGNEKLF
TRBV6-1	TRBJ1-2	14	ASSEEGQIPNYGYT
TRBV5-4	TRBJ2-7	10	ASSLDYYEQY
TRBV25-1	TRBJ2-7	13	ASSVSDRLGYEQY
TRBV6-4	TRBJ1-1	18	ASSDSFGFGTGDMNTEAF
TRBV6-5	TRBJ1-2	11	ASSSTGSSGYT
TRBV7-8	TRBJ1-1	15	ASSRGTDRPANTEAF
TRBV30	TRBJ1-3	12	AWSVGASGNTIY
TRBV6-5	TRBJ1-3	14	ASSHWAENSGNTIY
TRBV29-1	TRBJ2-1	13	SPRIRAGGYNEQF
TRBV19	TRBJ2-1	12	ASSIDSTANEQF
TRBV9	TRBJ2-7	13	ASSGPTSGTYEQY
TRBV28	TRBJ2-7	11	ASGDRGSYEQY